A selection of T cell receptor beta chains follows, all from one sample in a study of cytomegalovirus exposure and HLA in healthy donors. Using immunoSEQ multiplex PCR, the repertoire was profiled, and TCRdb retains in-frame clones only, with some absent. The top ten clones hold 3.7% of a sample with 15,000 to 20,000 clones, about 75% of them seen once. Input material: PBMCs. These receptors were obtained from a man younger than 35 in good health and CMV-seronegative. The CDR3 runs from the conserved cysteine through the conserved F or W. D genes are given only for firm matches. Not all rows give a size; the values are once, few, many and, for expanded clones, a class.

clone size: NA; V gene: TRBV29-1; J gene: TRBJ1-1; D gene: NA; CDR3 DNA: TGCAGCGGCCAGGACCGGGCGGCAGGGGTAAGTGCGGGCACTGAAGCTTTCTTT; CDR3 protein: CSGQDRAAGVSAGTEAFF
clone size: NA; V gene: TRBV10-1; J gene: TRBJ2-5; D gene: TRBD2; CDR3 DNA: TGCGCCAGCAGTGAATGGTTAGCGGGGGGAACGTACCAAGAGACCCAGTACTTC; CDR3 protein: CASSEWLAGGTYQETQYF
clone size: few; V gene: TRBV30; J gene: TRBJ1-5; D gene: TRBD1; CDR3 DNA: TGTGCCTGGAGTAGGCAGGGGGGTCAGCCCCAGCATTTT; CDR3 protein: CAWSRQGGQPQHF
clone size: NA; V gene: TRBV6-5; J gene: TRBJ1-1; D gene: NA; CDR3 DNA: TGTGCCAGCAGCCGTCCACAGGGTATGGGAACTGAAGCTTTCTTT; CDR3 protein: CASSRPQGMGTEAFF
clone size: NA; V gene: TRBV30; J gene: TRBJ1-5; D gene: NA; CDR3 DNA: TGTGCCTGGAGCCGAGCACAGGGACAGCCCCAGCATTTT; CDR3 protein: CAWSRAQGQPQHF
clone size: NA; V gene: TRBV30; J gene: TRBJ2-1; D gene: NA; CDR3 DNA: TGTGCCTGGAGTCCGCGACTTGAGCAGTTCTTC; CDR3 protein: CAWSPRLEQFF
clone size: NA; V gene: TRBV30; J gene: TRBJ1-2; D gene: TRBD1; CDR3 DNA: TGTGCCTGGAGTGTACTAGGGACAGGGCGAGGCTACACCTTC; CDR3 protein: CAWSVLGTGRGYTF
clone size: NA; V gene: TRBV5-1; J gene: TRBJ1-1; D gene: NA; CDR3 DNA: TGCGCCAGCAGTAGCACTGACACTGAAGCTTTCTTT; CDR3 protein: CASSSTDTEAFF
clone size: NA; V gene: TRBV23-1; J gene: TRBJ1-5; D gene: TRBD1; CDR3 DNA: TGCGCCAGCAGTCAATCAGGGACAGGGGATAGCAATCAGCCCCAGCATTTT; CDR3 protein: CASSQSGTGDSNQPQHF
clone size: NA; V gene: TRBV6-1; J gene: TRBJ1-1; D gene: TRBD1; CDR3 DNA: TGTGCCAGCAGTGAAGCCTGGACAGGGTTTGAAGCTTTCTTT; CDR3 protein: CASSEAWTGFEAFF
clone size: few; V gene: TRBV19; J gene: TRBJ1-2; D gene: NA; CDR3 DNA: TGTGCCAGTAGTGCCACGGGGGGCTGGGCTGGCTACACCTTC; CDR3 protein: CASSATGGWAGYTF
clone size: NA; V gene: TRBV18; J gene: TRBJ1-1; D gene: TRBD1; CDR3 DNA: TGTGCCAGCTCACCCGGGACAGGTGTGACTGAAGCTTTCTTT; CDR3 protein: CASSPGTGVTEAFF
clone size: NA; V gene: TRBV7-6; J gene: TRBJ1-2; D gene: NA; CDR3 DNA: TGTGCCAGCTCCTCTTCTATCACTTGGGGCGGCTACACCTTC; CDR3 protein: CASSSSITWGGYTF
clone size: NA; V gene: TRBV11-3; J gene: TRBJ2-3; D gene: NA; CDR3 DNA: TGTGCCAGCAGCTTAGGCGCAGATACGCAGTATTTT; CDR3 protein: CASSLGADTQYF
clone size: NA; V gene: TRBV30; J gene: TRBJ1-5; D gene: TRBD1; CDR3 DNA: TGTGCCTTGGAGGGGGCGGGGGGCGGCAATCAGCCCCAGCATTTT; CDR3 protein: CALEGAGGGNQPQHF
clone size: once; V gene: TRBV6-1; J gene: TRBJ2-3; D gene: NA; CDR3 DNA: TGTGCCAGCAGTGACTCCGGGGAGAATACGCAGTATTTT; CDR3 protein: CASSDSGENTQYF
clone size: NA; V gene: TRBV30; J gene: TRBJ1-5; D gene: NA; CDR3 DNA: TGTGCCTGGAGTGTACCCAGGGGACGCGGCAATCAGCCCCAGCATTTT; CDR3 protein: CAWSVPRGRGNQPQHF
clone size: NA; V gene: TRBV15; J gene: TRBJ1-1; D gene: NA; CDR3 DNA: TGTGCCACCAGCAGAGATGGCACACCCACTGAAGCTTTCTTT; CDR3 protein: CATSRDGTPTEAFF
clone size: NA; V gene: TRBV30; J gene: TRBJ1-6; D gene: NA; CDR3 DNA: TGTGCCTATCAGGGTTTCGATTCACCCCTCCACTTT; CDR3 protein: CAYQGFDSPLHF
clone size: NA; V gene: TRBV7-8; J gene: TRBJ1-4; D gene: NA; CDR3 DNA: TGTGCCAGCAGCCCAAGAGAGACAGGTGGTAGTGAAAAACTGTTTTTT; CDR3 protein: CASSPRETGGSEKLFF
clone size: NA; V gene: TRBV30; J gene: TRBJ1-2; D gene: TRBD1; CDR3 DNA: TGTGCCTGGGGACAGGGTGTACAAGGCTACACCTTC; CDR3 protein: CAWGQGVQGYTF
clone size: NA; V gene: TRBV4-1; J gene: TRBJ2-3; D gene: TRBD2; CDR3 DNA: TGCGCCAGCAGCCACGTCGGGCGGGGGGGCACAGATACGCAGTATTTT; CDR3 protein: CASSHVGRGGTDTQYF